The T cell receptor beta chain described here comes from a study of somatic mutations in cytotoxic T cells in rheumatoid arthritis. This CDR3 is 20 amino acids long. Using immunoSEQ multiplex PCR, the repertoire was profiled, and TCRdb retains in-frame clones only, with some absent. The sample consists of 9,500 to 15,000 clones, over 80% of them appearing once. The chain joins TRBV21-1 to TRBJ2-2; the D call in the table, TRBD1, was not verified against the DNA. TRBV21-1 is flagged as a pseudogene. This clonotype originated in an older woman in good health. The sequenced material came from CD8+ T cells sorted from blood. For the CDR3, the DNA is TGTGCCAGCAGCAAAGGGGGGAGGACAGGGGGCCGGATAAAAACCGGGGAGCTGTTTTTT. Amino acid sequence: CASSKGGRTGGRIKTGELFF.